This TCR beta chain was sequenced for a study of blood T cell repertoires in COVID-19. Per the original methods: Estimation of nucleated cell counts was performed using reference gene primer amplification. Some clones are missing from TCRdb's copy, which holds only in-frame ones; the method was immunoSEQ multiplex PCR. For V, J and clone size, that table is used; D and trimming come from the DNA. This sample yields 250,000 to 300,000 clones, of which 90% are seen a single time; 0.95% to 1.3% belongs to the top ten. The receptor's source is a woman aged 25-40 years who had recovered from COVID-19. The sequenced material came from PBMCs or T cells enriched from blood (not recorded which).

The CDR3 DNA follows: TGTGCCAGCAGTGGCGGACAGGGGGCGTTAGGCTACACCTTC. Translation: CASSGGQGALGYTF. The rearrangement uses TRBV6-6 and TRBJ1-2, with 11 positions matching TRBD1. J gave up 8 bases and V 5 bases, and 7 bases lay outside the gene matches. CDR1 MNHNY and CDR2 SVGAGI come from the germline V gene (reference sequence). The CDR3 loop spans 14 amino acids.